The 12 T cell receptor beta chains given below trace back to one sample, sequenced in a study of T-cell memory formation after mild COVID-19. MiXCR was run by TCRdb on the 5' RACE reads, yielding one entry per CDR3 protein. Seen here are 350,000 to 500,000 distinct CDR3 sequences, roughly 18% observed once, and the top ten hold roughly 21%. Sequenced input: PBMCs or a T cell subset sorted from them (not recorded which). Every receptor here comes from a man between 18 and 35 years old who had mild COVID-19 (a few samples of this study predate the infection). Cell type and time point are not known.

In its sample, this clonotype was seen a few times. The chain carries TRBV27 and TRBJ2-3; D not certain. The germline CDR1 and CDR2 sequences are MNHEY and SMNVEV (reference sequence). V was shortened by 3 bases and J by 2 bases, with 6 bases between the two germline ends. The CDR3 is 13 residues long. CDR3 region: CASSFLATDTQYF. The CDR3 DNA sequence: TGTGCCAGCAGTTTTTTGGCCACAGATACGCAGTATTTT.

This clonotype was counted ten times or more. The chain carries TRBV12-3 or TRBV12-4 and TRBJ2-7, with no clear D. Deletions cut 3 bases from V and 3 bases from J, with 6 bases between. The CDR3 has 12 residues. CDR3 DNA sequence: TGTGCCAGCAGTTTTGGGAACTACGAGCAGTACGTC. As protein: CASSFGNYEQYV.

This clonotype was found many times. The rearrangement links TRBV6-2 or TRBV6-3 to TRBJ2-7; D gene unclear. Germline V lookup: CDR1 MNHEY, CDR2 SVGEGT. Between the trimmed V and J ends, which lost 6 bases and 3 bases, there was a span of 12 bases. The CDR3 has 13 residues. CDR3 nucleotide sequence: TGTGCCAGCAGCTCCCAGGTTGGCTACGAGCAGTACTTC. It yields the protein CASSSQVGYEQYF.

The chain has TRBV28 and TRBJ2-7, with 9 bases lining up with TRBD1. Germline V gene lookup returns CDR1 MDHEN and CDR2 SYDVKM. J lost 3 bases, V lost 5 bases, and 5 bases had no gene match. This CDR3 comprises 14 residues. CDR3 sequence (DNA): TGTGCCAGCAGTGGACAGGGGTGGATCTACGAGCAGTACGTC. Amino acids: CASSGQGWIYEQYV.

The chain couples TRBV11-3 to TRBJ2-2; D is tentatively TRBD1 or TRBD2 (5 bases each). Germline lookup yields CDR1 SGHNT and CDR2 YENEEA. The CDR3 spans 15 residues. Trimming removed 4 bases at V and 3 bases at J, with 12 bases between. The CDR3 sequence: CASSSRGEHTGELFF. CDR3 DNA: TGTGCCAGCAGCTCCCGAGGGGAGCACACCGGGGAGCTGTTTTTT.

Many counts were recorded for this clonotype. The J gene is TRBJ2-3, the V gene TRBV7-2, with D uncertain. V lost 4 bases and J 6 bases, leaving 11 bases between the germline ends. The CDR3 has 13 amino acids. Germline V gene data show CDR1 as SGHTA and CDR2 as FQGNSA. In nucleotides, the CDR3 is TGTGCCAGCAGCTCCCGGGTGGCGGATACGCAGTATTTT. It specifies CASSSRVADTQYF. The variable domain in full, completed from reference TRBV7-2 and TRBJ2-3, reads GAGVSQSPSNKVTEKGKDVELRCDPISGHTALYWYRQSLGQGLEFLIYFQGNSAPDKSGLPSDRFSAERTGGSVSTLTIQRTQQEDSAVYLCASSSRVADTQYFGPGTRLTVL.

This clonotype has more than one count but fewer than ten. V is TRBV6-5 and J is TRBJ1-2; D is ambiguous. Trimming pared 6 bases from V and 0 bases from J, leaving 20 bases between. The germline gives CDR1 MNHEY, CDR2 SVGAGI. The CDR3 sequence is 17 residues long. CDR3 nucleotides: TGTGCCAGCAGCTCCATTCGGCCAAACATAGCTAACTATGGCTACACCTTC. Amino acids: CASSSIRPNIANYGYTF.

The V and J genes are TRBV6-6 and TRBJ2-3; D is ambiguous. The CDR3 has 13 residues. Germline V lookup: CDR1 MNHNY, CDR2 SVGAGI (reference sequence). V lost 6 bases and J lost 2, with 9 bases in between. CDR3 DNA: TGTGCCAGCAGCCCGCCCCCCACAGATACGCAGTATTTT. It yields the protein CASSPPPTDTQYF.

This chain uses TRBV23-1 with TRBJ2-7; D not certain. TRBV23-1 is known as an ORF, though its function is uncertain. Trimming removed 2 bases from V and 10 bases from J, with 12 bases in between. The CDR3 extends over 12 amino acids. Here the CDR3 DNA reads TGCGCCAGCAGTCAAGGTATAGGGAATCAGTACGTC. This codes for CASSQGIGNQYV.

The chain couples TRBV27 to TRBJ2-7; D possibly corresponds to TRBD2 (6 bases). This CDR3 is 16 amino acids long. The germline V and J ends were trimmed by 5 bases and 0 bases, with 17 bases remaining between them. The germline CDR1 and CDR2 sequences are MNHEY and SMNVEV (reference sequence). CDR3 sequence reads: CASSPLAGISSYEQYV. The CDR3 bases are TGTGCCAGCAGTCCTTTGGCGGGGATTAGCTCCTACGAGCAGTACGTC.

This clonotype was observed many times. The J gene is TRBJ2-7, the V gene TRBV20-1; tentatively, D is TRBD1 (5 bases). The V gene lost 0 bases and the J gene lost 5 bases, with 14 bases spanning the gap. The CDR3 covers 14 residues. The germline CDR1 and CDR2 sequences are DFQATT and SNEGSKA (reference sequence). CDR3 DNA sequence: TGCAGTGCTAGAGATGGTAAGGGGTACGACGAGCAGTACTTC. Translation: CSARDGKGYDEQYF.

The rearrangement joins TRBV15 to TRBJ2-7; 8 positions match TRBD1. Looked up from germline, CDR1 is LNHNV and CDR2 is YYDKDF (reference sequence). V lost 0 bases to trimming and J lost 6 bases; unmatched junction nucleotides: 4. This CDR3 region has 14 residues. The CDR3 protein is CATSREDRVSEQYV. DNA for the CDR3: TGTGCCACCAGCAGAGAGGACAGGGTAAGCGAGCAGTACGTC.